This section outlines one T cell receptor (beta chain) sequence together with its context. The data belong to a study of blood T cell repertoires in COVID-19. On the study more broadly: The analysed material was cDNA or gDNA that came from T cells, B-cell-depleted T cells, or PBMCs.

This CDR3 contains 17 residues. Unmatched junction bases numbered 14, after V lost 5 bases and J lost 4 bases. Germline V gene sequence: CDR1 KGHSH, CDR2 LQKENI. Grouping used clinical history reported by participants in a survey and questionnaire. Clones were sequenced by immunoSEQ multiplex PCR, and TCRdb holds only the in-frame ones, with some missing. The sample records 190,000 or so clones, 65% to 90% being singletons. The chain is built from TRBV18 and TRBJ1-1; 9 bases align to TRBD1. The TCR sequence derives from a woman aged 30 to 39 who had been exposed to COVID-19. Material: PBMCs or T cells enriched from blood (not recorded which). Here the CDR3 DNA reads TGTGCCAGCTCAAGGGTCGAGACAGGGGGTAGCAGCACTGAAGCTTTCTTT. Encoded protein: CASSRVETGGSSTEAFF.